This TCR beta chain was found in a study of PD-1 blockade in mismatch repair-deficient tumors. Study-wide context: Enrolled about 2013-2016, patients had progressing, pretreated mismatch repair-deficient cancers of 11 to 13 types.

Assay used: immunoSEQ multiplex PCR; TCRdb lists only in-frame clones, some missing. The table includes 50,000 to 75,000 clones, approximately 88% detected once. Mismatch repair deficiency was confirmed in all patients, by PCR or immunohistochemistry. A few pembrolizumab responders had their TCRs sequenced. Germline CDR1 and CDR2: SGHNT and YENEEA. This CDR3 is built from 15 residues. V gave up 3 bases and J gave up 4 bases; unmatched junction bases: 3. The input for sequencing was peripheral blood, taken 52 weeks after starting pembrolizumab. The chain carries TRBV11-3 and TRBJ2-3; 11 nucleotides align to TRBD2. The receptor was derived from an adult with mismatch repair-deficient cancer. This chain's CDR3 is CASSLGLAVADTQYF. CDR3 DNA sequence: TGTGCCAGCAGCTTGGGACTAGCGGTCGCAGATACGCAGTATTTT.